This T cell receptor (beta chain) was profiled in a study of regulatory T cells. Sorting split CD4+ cells into CD25-high CD127-low Tregs and CD25-low CD127-high conventional T cells. CDR3 length equals 13 residues. The V gene's germline CDR1 is MDHEN and CDR2 SYDVKM. The ends were cut back, 2 bases at V and 6 bases at J, with 11 bases in the middle. The PCR used 52 TRBV and 13 TRBJ primers. The table came from immunoSEQ multiplex PCR; TCRdb's copy has only in-frame clones and leaves some out. The table lists 32,000 or so clones, roughly 90% of them singletons, with roughly 1.5% in the top ten. Of note for this clone: Its antigen is not identified.

Notes on the study in general: In CD3G-deficient patients, conventional CD4+ T cells were enriched for hydrophobic CDR3 residues at positions 6 and 7.

This TCR came from a young adult with CD3G deficiency. Source material: conventional CD4+ T cells sorted from blood. The chain joins TRBV28 to TRBJ2-7, with D unresolved. In DNA form, the CDR3 reads TGTGCCAGCAGTTTAAGATCTGCTGTCGAGCAGTACTTC. It specifies CASSLRSAVEQYF.